This record concerns one T cell receptor beta chain sequence. The data stem from a study of cytomegalovirus exposure and HLA in healthy donors. The CDR3 has 13 amino acids. V dropped 5 bases and J dropped 7; count of bases not matched to a gene: 7. Germline V gene data show CDR1 as SEHNR and CDR2 as FQNEAQ (reference sequence). 60 Vbeta and 13 Jbeta primers were used in PCR. The table came from immunoSEQ multiplex PCR; TCRdb's copy has only in-frame clones and leaves some out. This sample has about 94,000 clones, with less than 80% found just once. The sequence was obtained from a man younger than 45 in good health and CMV-seropositive. The chain combines TRBV7-9 with TRBJ1-2; TRBD1 agrees at 7 bases. Sequenced material: PBMCs. The CDR3, as DNA: TGTGCCAGCAGCCCACAGGGGTACGCTGGCTACACCTTC. Protein product: CASSPQGYAGYTF.